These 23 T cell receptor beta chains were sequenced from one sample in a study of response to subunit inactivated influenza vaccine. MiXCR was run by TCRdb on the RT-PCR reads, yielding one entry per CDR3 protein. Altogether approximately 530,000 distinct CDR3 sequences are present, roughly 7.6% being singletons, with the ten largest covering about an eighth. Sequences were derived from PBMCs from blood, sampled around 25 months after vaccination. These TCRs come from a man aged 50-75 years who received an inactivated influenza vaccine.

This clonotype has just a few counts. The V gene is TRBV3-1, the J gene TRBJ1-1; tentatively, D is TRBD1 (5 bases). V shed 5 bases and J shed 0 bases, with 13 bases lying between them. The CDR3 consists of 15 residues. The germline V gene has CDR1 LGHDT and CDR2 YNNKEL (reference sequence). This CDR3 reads CASSSQGGVNTEAFF. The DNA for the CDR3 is TGTGCCAGCAGCTCCCAGGGTGGGGTGAACACTGAAGCTTTCTTT.

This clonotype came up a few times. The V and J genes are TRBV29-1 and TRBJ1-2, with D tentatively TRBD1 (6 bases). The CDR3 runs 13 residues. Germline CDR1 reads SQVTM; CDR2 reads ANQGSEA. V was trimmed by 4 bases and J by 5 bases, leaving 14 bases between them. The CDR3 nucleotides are TGCAGCGTTGTAGTCAGGGGAGGGTATGGCTACACCTTC. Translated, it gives CSVVVRGGYGYTF.

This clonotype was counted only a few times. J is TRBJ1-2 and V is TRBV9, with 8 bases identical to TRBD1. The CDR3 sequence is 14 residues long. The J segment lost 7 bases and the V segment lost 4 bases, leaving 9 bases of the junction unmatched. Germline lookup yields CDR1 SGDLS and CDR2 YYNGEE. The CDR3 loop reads CASSLGLDRVGYTF. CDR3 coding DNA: TGTGCCAGCAGCCTCGGATTGGACAGGGTTGGCTACACCTTC.

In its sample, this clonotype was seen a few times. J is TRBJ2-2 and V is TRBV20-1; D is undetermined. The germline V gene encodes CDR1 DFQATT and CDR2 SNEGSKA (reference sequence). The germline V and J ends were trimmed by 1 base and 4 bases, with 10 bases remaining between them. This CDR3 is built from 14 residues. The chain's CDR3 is CSARGETTTGELFF. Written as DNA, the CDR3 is TGCAGTGCTAGAGGGGAAACGACCACCGGGGAGCTGTTTTTT.

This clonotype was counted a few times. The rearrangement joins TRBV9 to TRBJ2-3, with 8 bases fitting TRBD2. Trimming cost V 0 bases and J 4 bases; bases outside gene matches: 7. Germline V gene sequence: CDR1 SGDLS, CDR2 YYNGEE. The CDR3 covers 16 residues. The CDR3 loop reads CASSVAAGVVADTQYF. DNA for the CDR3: TGTGCCAGCAGCGTAGCAGCGGGAGTAGTCGCAGATACGCAGTATTTT.

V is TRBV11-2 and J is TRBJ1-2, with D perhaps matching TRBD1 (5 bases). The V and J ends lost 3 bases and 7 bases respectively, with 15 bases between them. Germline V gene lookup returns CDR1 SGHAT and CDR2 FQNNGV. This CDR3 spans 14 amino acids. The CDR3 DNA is TGTGCCAGCAGCTTTAATGAGGGGACGAGTGGCTACACCTTC. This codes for CASSFNEGTSGYTF.

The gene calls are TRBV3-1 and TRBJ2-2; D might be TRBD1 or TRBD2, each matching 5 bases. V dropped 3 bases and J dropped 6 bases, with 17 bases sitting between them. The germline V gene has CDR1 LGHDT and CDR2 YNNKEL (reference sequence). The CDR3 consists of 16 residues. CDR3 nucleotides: TGTGCCAGCAGCCAGCGGGCAGGGTTGTTTCCCGGGGAGCTGTTTTTT. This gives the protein CASSQRAGLFPGELFF.

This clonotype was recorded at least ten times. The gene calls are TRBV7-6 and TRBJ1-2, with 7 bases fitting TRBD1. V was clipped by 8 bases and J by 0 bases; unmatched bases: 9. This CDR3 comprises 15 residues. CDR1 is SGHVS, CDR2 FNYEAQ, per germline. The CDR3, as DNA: TGTGCCAGCGGGGGCAGGGGGATAGCTAACTATGGCTACACCTTC. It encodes CASGGRGIANYGYTF.

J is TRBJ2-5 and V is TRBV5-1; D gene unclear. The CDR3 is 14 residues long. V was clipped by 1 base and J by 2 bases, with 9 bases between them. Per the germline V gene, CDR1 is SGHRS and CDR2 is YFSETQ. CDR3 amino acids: CASSLNPPQETQYF. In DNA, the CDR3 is TGCGCCAGCAGCTTGAATCCGCCTCAAGAGACCCAGTACTTC.

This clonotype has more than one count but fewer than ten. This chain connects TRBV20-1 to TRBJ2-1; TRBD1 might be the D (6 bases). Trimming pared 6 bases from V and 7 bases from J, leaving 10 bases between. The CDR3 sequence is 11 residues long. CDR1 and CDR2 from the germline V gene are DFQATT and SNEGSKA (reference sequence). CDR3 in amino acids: CSAERGNEQFF. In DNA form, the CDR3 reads TGCAGTGCGGAGAGGGGGAATGAGCAGTTCTTC.

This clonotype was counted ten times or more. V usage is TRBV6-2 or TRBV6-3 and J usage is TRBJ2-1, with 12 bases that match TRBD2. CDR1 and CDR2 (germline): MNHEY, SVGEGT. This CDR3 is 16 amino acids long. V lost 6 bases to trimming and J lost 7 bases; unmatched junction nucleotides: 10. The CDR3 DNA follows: TGTGCCAGCAGCAAACCTACTAGCGGGGGGATTAATGAGCAGTTCTTC. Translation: CASSKPTSGGINEQFF.

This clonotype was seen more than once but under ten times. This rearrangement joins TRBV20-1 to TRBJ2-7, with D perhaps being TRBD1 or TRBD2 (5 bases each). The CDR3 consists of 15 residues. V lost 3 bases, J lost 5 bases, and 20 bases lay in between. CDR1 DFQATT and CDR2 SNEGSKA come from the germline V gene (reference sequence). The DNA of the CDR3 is TGCAGTGCTAGGGAAGGGGCTAGCACATCCCACGAGCAGTACTTC. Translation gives CSAREGASTSHEQYF.

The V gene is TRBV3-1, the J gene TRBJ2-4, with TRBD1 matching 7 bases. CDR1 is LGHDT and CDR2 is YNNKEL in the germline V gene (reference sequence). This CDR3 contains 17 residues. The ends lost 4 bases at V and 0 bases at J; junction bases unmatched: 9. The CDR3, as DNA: TGTGCCAGCAGCCCGAGAGGACAGGCCCTAGCCAAAAACATTCAGTACTTC. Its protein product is CASSPRGQALAKNIQYF.

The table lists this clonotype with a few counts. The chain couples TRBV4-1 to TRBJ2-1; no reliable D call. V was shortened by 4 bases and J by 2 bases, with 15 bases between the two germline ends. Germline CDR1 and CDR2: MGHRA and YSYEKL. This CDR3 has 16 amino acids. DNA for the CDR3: TGCGCCAGCAGCCCTTACGGCCTGTGGGCCTACAATGAGCAGTTCTTC. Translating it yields CASSPYGLWAYNEQFF.

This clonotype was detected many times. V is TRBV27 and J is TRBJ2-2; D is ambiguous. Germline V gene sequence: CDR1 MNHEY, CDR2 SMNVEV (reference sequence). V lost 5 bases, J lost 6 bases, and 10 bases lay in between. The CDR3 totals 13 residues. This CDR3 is CASSPRVSGELFF. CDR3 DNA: TGTGCCAGCAGTCCAAGGGTATCCGGGGAGCTGTTTTTT.

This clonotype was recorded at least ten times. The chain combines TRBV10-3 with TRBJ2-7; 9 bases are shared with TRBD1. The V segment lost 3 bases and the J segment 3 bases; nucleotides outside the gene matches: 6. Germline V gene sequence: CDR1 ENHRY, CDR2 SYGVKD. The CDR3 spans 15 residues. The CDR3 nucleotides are TGTGCCATCAGTGACCCGGGACAGGGTTTCTACGAGCAGTACTTC. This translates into CAISDPGQGFYEQYF.

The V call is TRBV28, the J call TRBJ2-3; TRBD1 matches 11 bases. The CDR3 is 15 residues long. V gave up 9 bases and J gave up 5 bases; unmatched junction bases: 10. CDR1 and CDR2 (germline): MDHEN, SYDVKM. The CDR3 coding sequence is TGTGCCAGTAGGACAGGGGGCGTGAGTATAGATACGCAGTATTTT. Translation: CASRTGGVSIDTQYF.

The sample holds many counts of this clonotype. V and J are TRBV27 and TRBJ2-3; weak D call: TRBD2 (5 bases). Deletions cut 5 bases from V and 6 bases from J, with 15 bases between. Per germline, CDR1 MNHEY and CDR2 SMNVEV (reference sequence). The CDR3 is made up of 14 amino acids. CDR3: CASSPDSRWDTQYF. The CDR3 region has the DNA TGTGCCAGCAGTCCGGACTCCAGATGGGATACGCAGTATTTT.

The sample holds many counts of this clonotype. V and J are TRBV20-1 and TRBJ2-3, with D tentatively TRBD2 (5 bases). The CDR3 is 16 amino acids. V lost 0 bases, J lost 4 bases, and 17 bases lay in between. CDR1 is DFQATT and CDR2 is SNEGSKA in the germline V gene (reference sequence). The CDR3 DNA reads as TGCAGTGCTAGAGATAGCCGAGGGTTCGGCTCAGATACGCAGTATTTT. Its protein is CSARDSRGFGSDTQYF.

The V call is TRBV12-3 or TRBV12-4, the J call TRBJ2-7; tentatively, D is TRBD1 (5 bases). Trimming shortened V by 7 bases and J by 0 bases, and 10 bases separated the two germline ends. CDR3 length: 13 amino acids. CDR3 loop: CASTQGSSYEQYF. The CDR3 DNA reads TGTGCCAGCACCCAGGGTTCCTCCTACGAGCAGTACTTC.

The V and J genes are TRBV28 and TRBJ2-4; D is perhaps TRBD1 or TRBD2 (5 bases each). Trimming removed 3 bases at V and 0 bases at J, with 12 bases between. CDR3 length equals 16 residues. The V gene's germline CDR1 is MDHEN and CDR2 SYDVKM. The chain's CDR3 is CASSFPGLLAKNIQYF. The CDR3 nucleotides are TGTGCCAGCAGTTTTCCGGGGCTACTAGCCAAAAACATTCAGTACTTC.

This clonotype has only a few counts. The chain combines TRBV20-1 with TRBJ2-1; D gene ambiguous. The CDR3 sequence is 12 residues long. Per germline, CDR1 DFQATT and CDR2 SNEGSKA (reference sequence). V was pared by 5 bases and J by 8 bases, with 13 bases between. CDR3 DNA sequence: TGCAGTGCTCCGACGTGGGTCGATGAGCAGTTCTTC. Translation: CSAPTWVDEQFF.

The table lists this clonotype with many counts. The CDR3 sequence: CSAHRDMNTEAFF. As DNA, the CDR3 is TGCAGTGCACACCGGGACATGAACACTGAAGCTTTCTTT. The V call is TRBV29-1, the J call TRBJ1-1; maybe TRBD1 (6 bases). Germline assignment: CDR1 SQVTM and CDR2 ANQGSEA. CDR3 size: 13 residues.